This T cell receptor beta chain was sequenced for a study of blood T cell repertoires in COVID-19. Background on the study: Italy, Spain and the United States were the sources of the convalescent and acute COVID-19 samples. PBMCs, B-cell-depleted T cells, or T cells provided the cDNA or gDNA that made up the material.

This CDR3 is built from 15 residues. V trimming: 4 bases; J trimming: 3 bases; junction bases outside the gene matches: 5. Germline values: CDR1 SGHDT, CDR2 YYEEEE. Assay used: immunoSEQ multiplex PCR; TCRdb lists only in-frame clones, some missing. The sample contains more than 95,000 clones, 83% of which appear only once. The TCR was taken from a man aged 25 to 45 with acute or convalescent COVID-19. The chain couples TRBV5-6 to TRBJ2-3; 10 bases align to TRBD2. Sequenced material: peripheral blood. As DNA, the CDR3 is TGTGCCAGCAGCCCTAGCGGGAGTAAGACAGATACGCAGTATTTT. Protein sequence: CASSPSGSKTDTQYF.